The source of this T cell receptor (beta chain) is a study of cytomegalovirus exposure and HLA in healthy donors. The PCR employed 60 Vbeta primers together with 13 Jbeta primers. This table comes from immunoSEQ multiplex PCR, and its TCRdb copy is limited to in-frame clones, with some not included. This table has 150,000 to 200,000 clones, around 80% appearing once. Comment on this clone: What it binds is not known.

Study-level points and caveats: Most TCR sequences were seen very rarely across donors, but some public TCRs occurred in many. Some V segments could not be told apart, so they were left out, TRBV6-2 and TRBV6-3 among them.

From germline, CDR1 is MNHEY and CDR2 SMNVEV (reference sequence). The CDR3 is 15 residues long. With 4 bases clipped from V and 7 bases from J, the junction kept 6 bases outside the gene matches. The J gene is TRBJ2-1, the V gene TRBV27; 11 bases align to TRBD2. Sequencing input: PBMCs. The TCR comes from a man aged 40-49 years in good health and CMV-seronegative. The CDR3 sequence is CASSSLSGRANEQFF. Written as DNA, the CDR3 is TGTGCCAGCAGTTCCCTTAGCGGGAGGGCAAATGAGCAGTTCTTC.